These 31 T cell receptor beta chains originate from one sample sequenced in a study of blood T cell repertoires in COVID-19. Repertoires were generated with immunoSEQ multiplex PCR, while TCRdb's copy carries only in-frame clones and drops some. The repertoire holds around 310,000 clones, 85% to 90% seen once, with 1% in the top ten. Source material: peripheral blood. Receptors were obtained from a woman in her 40s with COVID-19, enrolled during active disease.

The V call is TRBV7-2, the J call TRBJ1-1; possible D gene TRBD1, 6 bases. CDR1 and CDR2 (germline): SGHTA, FQGNSA. This CDR3 comprises 14 residues. Trimming pared 0 bases from V and 1 base from J, leaving 6 bases between. DNA for the CDR3: TGTGCCAGCAGCTTAGCACAGGGGAACACTGAAGCTTTCTTT. It translates to CASSLAQGNTEAFF.

This chain joins TRBV5-8 and TRBJ2-2, with 12 bases fitting TRBD1. Unmatched junction bases numbered 5, after V lost 4 bases and J lost 4 bases. Germline-derived CDR1 and CDR2 are SGHTS and YDEGEE. This CDR3 has 16 residues. CDR3 coding DNA: TGTGCCAGCAGCCCGGGACAGGGGGCCGGCACCGGGGAGCTGTTTTTT. It yields the protein CASSPGQGAGTGELFF.

V gene TRBV6-5 combines with J gene TRBJ2-2; D is ambiguous. The CDR3 contains 13 residues. Germline CDR1 MNHEY, CDR2 SVGAGI. Trimming shortened V by 8 bases and J by 5 bases, and 12 bases separated the two germline ends. The DNA of the CDR3 is TGTGCCAGCGCACGTTGGGCTACCGGGGAGCTGTTTTTT. Residues: CASARWATGELFF.

The chain carries TRBV27 and TRBJ2-1; 7 positions match TRBD2. The CDR3 loop spans 13 amino acids. Germline lookup yields CDR1 MNHEY and CDR2 SMNVEV (reference sequence). V trimming: 6 bases; J trimming: 4 bases; junction bases outside the gene matches: 3. Written as DNA, the CDR3 is TGTGCCAGCAGGGGGACTACTTACAATGAGCAGTTCTTC. Protein product: CASRGTTYNEQFF.

The chain combines TRBV7-2 with TRBJ2-5, with D perhaps TRBD1 (6 bases). V lost 7 bases to trimming and J lost 1 base, with 10 bases between them. The V gene's germline CDR1 is SGHTA and CDR2 FQGNSA. The CDR3 totals 13 residues. CDR3 residues: CASNGQIQETQYF. As DNA, the CDR3 is TGTGCCAGCAACGGACAGATCCAAGAGACCCAGTACTTC. Full variable domain (remainder filled in from reference TRBV7-2 and TRBJ2-5): GAGVSQSPSNKVTEKGKDVELRCDPISGHTALYWYRQSLGQGLEFLIYFQGNSAPDKSGLPSDRFSAERTGGSVSTLTIQRTQQEDSAVYLCASNGQIQETQYFGPGTRLLVL.

In its sample, this clone was seen a few times. V and J are TRBV5-6 and TRBJ1-5; D remains ambiguous. The germline V gene has CDR1 SGHDT and CDR2 YYEEEE. V shed 4 bases and J shed 6 bases, with 11 bases lying between them. The CDR3 runs to 13 residues. CDR3 region: CASSPSGVQPQHF. CDR3 bases: TGTGCCAGCAGCCCGAGCGGGGTTCAGCCCCAGCATTTT.

The V gene is TRBV7-8, the J gene TRBJ2-2, with TRBD1 as a possible D gene (6 bases). The CDR3 is 15 residues long. V was pared by 5 bases and J by 4 bases, with 14 bases between. Germline-derived CDR1 and CDR2 are SGHVS and FQNEAQ. The CDR3 sequence: CASSGDTGFTGELFF. CDR3 DNA: TGTGCCAGCAGCGGGGACACAGGGTTCACCGGGGAGCTGTTTTTT.

This chain links TRBV19 with TRBJ1-2, with TRBD1 identical over 8 bases. Looked up from germline, CDR1 is LNHDA and CDR2 is SQIVND (reference sequence). The CDR3 runs to 14 residues. The V segment lost 6 bases and the J segment 2 bases; nucleotides outside the gene matches: 5. This CDR3 reads CASRNRGRNYGYTF. In nucleotides, the CDR3 is TGTGCCAGTAGAAACAGGGGGAGGAACTATGGCTACACCTTC. The variable domain in full, with the rest retrieved from reference TRBV19 and TRBJ1-2, is DGGITQSPKYLFRKEGQNVTLSCEQNLNHDAMYWYRQDPGQGLRLIYYSQIVNDFQKGDIAEGYSVSREKKESFPLTVTSAQKNPTAFYLCASRNRGRNYGYTFGSGTRLTVV.

The chain joins TRBV4-3 to TRBJ1-4, with D possibly being TRBD1 (5 bases). Germline V gene lookup returns CDR1 LGHNA and CDR2 YSLEER. V was cut by 2 bases and J by 2 bases, with 12 bases left in between. CDR3 size: 16 residues. CDR3 region: CASSQRTGSTNEKLFF. DNA for the CDR3: TGCGCCAGCAGCCAACGTACAGGTTCGACTAATGAAAAACTGTTTTTT.

The chain employs TRBV10-3 and TRBJ2-3, with TRBD1 identical over 10 bases. V shed 8 bases and J 4 bases; nucleotides not matched to a gene: 15. The length of the CDR3 is 17 residues. Germline V gene data show CDR1 as ENHRY and CDR2 as SYGVKD. CDR3 sequence (DNA): TGTGCCATCCAGTTCGGGAAGTTGGGACAGGGGTCAGATACGCAGTATTTT. It is translated as CAIQFGKLGQGSDTQYF.

The chain uses TRBV10-3 and TRBJ1-2; D gene ambiguous. Germline V lookup: CDR1 ENHRY, CDR2 SYGVKD. The CDR3 spans 14 residues. V gave up 5 bases and J gave up 3 bases, with 13 bases separating them. The CDR3 sequence is CAISIAEQYYGYTF. The CDR3 nucleotides are TGTGCCATCAGTATTGCAGAACAATACTATGGCTACACCTTC.

This clone was recorded only once. This rearrangement joins TRBV5-5 to TRBJ1-2; no reliable D call. From germline, CDR1 is SGHKS and CDR2 YYEKEE (reference sequence). V was pared by 2 bases and J by 3 bases, with 14 bases between. CDR3 length: 15 amino acids. CDR3 sequence: CASSLVQFPYYGYTF. CDR3 coding DNA: TGTGCCAGCAGCTTAGTACAGTTCCCATACTATGGCTACACCTTC.

This chain joins TRBV7-2 and TRBJ2-7, with TRBD2 matching over 8 bases. This CDR3 spans 17 amino acids. V trimming: 2 bases; J trimming: 3 bases; junction bases outside the gene matches: 12. Germline V gives CDR1 SGHTA, CDR2 FQGNSA. The CDR3 sequence is CASSLYGAAGGLYEQYF. The CDR3 DNA follows: TGTGCCAGCAGCTTATACGGGGCTGCGGGGGGTCTCTACGAGCAGTACTTC.

This clone has more than one count but fewer than ten. The DNA for the CDR3 is TGTGCCAGCAGCCTCTCAAGCGGCTGGGACATTCAGTACTTC. Protein product: CASSLSSGWDIQYF. The chain joins TRBV27 to TRBJ2-4, with D possibly matching TRBD2 (5 bases). The germline V gene has CDR1 MNHEY and CDR2 SMNVEV (reference sequence). This CDR3 is built from 14 residues. Trimming left V 6 bases short and J 8 bases short, with 17 bases between.

This chain joins TRBV7-3 and TRBJ2-4; D may be TRBD2 (5 bases). V lost 4 bases to trimming and J lost 3 bases, with 16 bases between them. The germline V gene has CDR1 SGHTA and CDR2 FQGTGA. The CDR3 runs 16 residues. The CDR3 sequence: CASSSLSPGGKNIQYF. CDR3 sequence (DNA): TGTGCCAGCAGCTCCCTGTCCCCCGGAGGCAAAAACATTCAGTACTTC.

This sequence joins TRBV19 and TRBJ2-1, with 13 nucleotides matching TRBD2. Germline loops: CDR1 LNHDA, CDR2 SQIVND (reference sequence). V was clipped by 5 bases and J by 6 bases; unmatched bases: 16. CDR3 length: 19 residues. The CDR3 is CASSPPRTSGRARFNEQFF. The CDR3, as DNA: TGTGCCAGTAGTCCTCCCCGAACTAGCGGGAGGGCCAGGTTCAATGAGCAGTTCTTC.

The V and J genes are TRBV5-1 and TRBJ1-2, with 10 bases identical to TRBD1. The V and J ends lost 4 bases and 1 base, in that order; junction bases with no gene match: 4. Germline loops: CDR1 SGHRS, CDR2 YFSETQ. CDR3 size: 15 residues. In DNA, the CDR3 is TGCGCCAGCAGCACGGGGACAGGGGATAACTATGGCTACACCTTC. This encodes CASSTGTGDNYGYTF.

This clone has only a few counts. The genes are TRBV6-5 and TRBJ2-7; the D gene is possibly TRBD2 (5 bases). Germline CDR1 and CDR2: MNHEY and SVGAGI. The CDR3 is 13 amino acids. Trimming took 4 bases from V and 4 from J, leaving 11 bases between them. CDR3: CASSFGEFYEQYF. The CDR3, as DNA: TGTGCCAGCAGTTTCGGGGAGTTTTACGAGCAGTACTTC.

This chain links TRBV27 with TRBJ1-4, with D maybe TRBD1 (5 bases). The length of the CDR3 is 16 residues. Per the germline V gene, CDR1 is MNHEY and CDR2 is SMNVEV (reference sequence). The V end lost 3 bases, the J end lost 7 bases, and 18 bases lay between the germline ends. The CDR3 DNA reads TGTGCCAGCAGTTTGAGTAGGGGCCCCCTTGGTGAAAAACTGTTTTTT. It is translated as CASSLSRGPLGEKLFF.

The chain joins TRBV27 to TRBJ2-7; possible D gene TRBD1, 6 bases. V dropped 6 bases and J dropped 5 bases, with 23 bases sitting between them. CDR3 size: 16 residues. Germline V gene data show CDR1 as MNHEY and CDR2 as SMNVEV (reference sequence). Here the CDR3 reads CASSKRQAPYPNEQYF. The CDR3 nucleotides read TGTGCCAGCAGCAAAAGACAGGCCCCCTACCCAAACGAGCAGTACTTC.

With respect to this clone: The sample carries other DNA sequences with the same CDR3. The J gene is TRBJ2-5, the V gene TRBV2; 7 nucleotides match TRBD1. Looked up from germline, CDR1 is SNHLY and CDR2 is FYNNEI. This CDR3 region has 12 residues. J gave up 5 bases and V 3 bases, and 0 bases lay outside the gene matches. CDR3 protein: CASSDRGETQYF. CDR3 sequence (DNA): TGTGCCAGCAGTGACAGGGGGGAGACCCAGTACTTC.

Only one count was recorded for this clone. The chain joins TRBV27 to TRBJ1-1; TRBD1 matches at 7 bases. Germline V CDR1 and CDR2: MNHEY, SMNVEV (reference sequence). The V gene end was trimmed by 4 bases and the J gene end by 3 bases; junction bases not matched to a gene: 8. The CDR3 totals 15 residues. The DNA of the CDR3 is TGTGCCAGCAGTTCGACAGGGCTTCAGCACACTGAAGCTTTCTTT. As protein: CASSSTGLQHTEAFF.

The CDR3 is CAWSRARGRNIQYF. The CDR3 nucleotides read TGTGCCTGGAGTCGTGCCAGGGGAAGGAACATTCAGTACTTC. The chain uses TRBV30 and TRBJ2-4; D perhaps matches TRBD1 (6 bases). The CDR3 length is 14 residues. Trimming pared 2 bases from V and 7 bases from J, leaving 15 bases between. Germline assignment: CDR1 GTSNPN and CDR2 SVGIG (reference sequence).

The gene calls are TRBV4-3 and TRBJ1-4; tentative D call: TRBD1 (5 bases). V was pared by 4 bases and J by 4 bases, with 16 bases between. The CDR3 sequence is 16 residues long. CDR1 is LGHNA, CDR2 YSLEER, per germline. The CDR3 protein is CASSPLSWGVNEKLFF. CDR3 bases: TGCGCCAGCAGCCCCCTTAGCTGGGGGGTTAATGAAAAACTGTTTTTT.

This chain links TRBV6-5 with TRBJ2-5, with 7 bases lining up with TRBD2. The CDR3 consists of 14 residues. V shed 7 bases, J shed 4 bases, and the junction held 9 bases outside the gene matches. Germline values: CDR1 MNHEY, CDR2 SVGAGI. CDR3 nucleotide sequence: TGTGCCAGCAATATGCGGGAGAGGGGAGAGACCCAGTACTTC. Amino acids: CASNMRERGETQYF.

The rearrangement links TRBV7-8 to TRBJ1-6; maybe TRBD1 (5 bases). CDR1 is SGHVS, CDR2 FQNEAQ, per germline. V dropped 0 bases and J dropped 6 bases, with 12 bases sitting between them. CDR3 length equals 16 residues. The CDR3 bases are TGTGCCAGCAGCTTAGCGTGGGGCCCGGTTAATTCACCCCTCCACTTT. It specifies CASSLAWGPVNSPLHF.

A few counts support this clone. The chain has TRBV29-1 and TRBJ2-1, with D perhaps TRBD1 (5 bases). The germline V gene encodes CDR1 SQVTM and CDR2 ANQGSEA. The V end was cut by 5 bases, the J end by 9 bases, with 11 bases between. The CDR3 is made up of 11 amino acids. CDR3 sequence: CSVFQGAEQFF. CDR3 coding DNA: TGCAGCGTTTTCCAGGGTGCTGAGCAGTTCTTC.

The CDR3 sequence is CASSTAGPRGNTEAFF. In DNA, the CDR3 is TGTGCCAGCAGCACCGCGGGCCCCAGAGGGAACACTGAAGCTTTCTTT. The J gene is TRBJ1-1, the V gene TRBV11-1; D gene uncertain. V lost 5 bases and J 1 base, leaving 17 bases between the germline ends. The CDR3 length is 16 residues. Germline V gene sequence: CDR1 SGHAT, CDR2 FQDESV (reference sequence).

The chain recombines TRBV18 with TRBJ1-5, with 8 positions matching TRBD1. V shed 5 bases and J 6 bases; nucleotides not matched to a gene: 0. The CDR3 spans 12 residues. Germline V gene sequence: CDR1 KGHSH, CDR2 LQKENI. The DNA for the CDR3 is TGTGCCAGCTCAGACAGGGGTCAGCCCCAGCATTTT. As protein: CASSDRGQPQHF.

The rearrangement uses TRBV7-8 and TRBJ1-1; 8 bases line up with TRBD1. The CDR3 consists of 14 residues. Germline lookup yields CDR1 SGHVS and CDR2 FQNEAQ. J gave up 3 bases and V 5 bases, and 5 bases lay outside the gene matches. In DNA, the CDR3 is TGTGCCAGCAGCCAAACAGGGGGGTACACTGAAGCTTTCTTT. Protein product: CASSQTGGYTEAFF.

This clone was seen only once. V is TRBV11-2 and J is TRBJ1-4; D not resolved. The CDR3 runs to 14 residues. The germline CDR1 and CDR2 sequences are SGHAT and FQNNGV. V lost 1 base, J lost 8 bases, and 11 bases lay in between. The CDR3 is CASSLGAGEEKLFF. DNA for the CDR3: TGTGCCAGCAGCTTAGGGGCAGGTGAAGAAAAACTGTTTTTT.